One sample yielded the 11 T cell receptor beta chains listed below, sequenced in a study of blood T cell repertoires in COVID-19. TCRdb's table, derived via immunoSEQ multiplex PCR, lists solely in-frame clones and lacks some. The profile shows 54,000 or so clones, approximately 85% of them singletons. Sequenced input: peripheral blood. The origin of the receptors is a woman at least 80 years old with acute or convalescent COVID-19.

This chain joins TRBV19 and TRBJ1-1; D ambiguous. The V end was cut by 8 bases, the J end by 1 base, with 14 bases between. The V gene's germline CDR1 is LNHDA and CDR2 SQIVND (reference sequence). The CDR3 consists of 14 residues. In nucleotides, the CDR3 is TGTGCCAGTCGATATCAGGTAAAGAACACTGAAGCTTTCTTT. Translating it yields CASRYQVKNTEAFF.

This sequence joins TRBV18 and TRBJ2-2, with 11 nucleotides matching TRBD1. Germline lookup yields CDR1 KGHSH and CDR2 LQKENI. V shed 5 bases, J shed 5 bases, and the junction held 4 bases outside the gene matches. The CDR3 has 15 residues. This chain's CDR3 is CASSIGTGGTGELFF. Here the CDR3 DNA reads TGTGCCAGCTCAATCGGGACAGGGGGAACCGGGGAGCTGTTTTTT.

In DNA form, the CDR3 reads TGCGCCAGCAGCTTGGACACGAAAGCTTTCTTT. This sequence encodes CASSLDTKAFF. The rearrangement joins TRBV5-1 to TRBJ1-1, with D hard to call. V lost 0 bases and J lost 9, with 6 bases in between. Germline CDR1 reads SGHRS; CDR2 reads YFSETQ. CDR3 length equals 11 residues.

V is TRBV11-2 and J is TRBJ2-7, with 9 bases matching TRBD1. V gave up 1 base and J gave up 2 bases; unmatched junction bases: 12. The CDR3 sequence is 18 residues long. The germline V gene has CDR1 SGHAT and CDR2 FQNNGV. The CDR3 region is CASSLGRGERTGAYEQYV. The CDR3 DNA follows: TGTGCCAGCAGCTTAGGTAGGGGGGAGCGGACAGGGGCCTACGAGCAGTACGTC.

In its sample, this clone was seen once. The V gene is TRBV11-2, the J gene TRBJ1-2, with D unclear. Trimming removed 1 base at V and 2 bases at J, with 8 bases between. There are 14 residues in the CDR3. The germline gives CDR1 SGHAT, CDR2 FQNNGV. CDR3 residues: CASSLGRGNYGYTF. CDR3 bases: TGTGCCAGCAGCTTAGGTCGCGGAAACTATGGCTACACCTTC.

The chain couples TRBV19 to TRBJ1-4; D is unclear. The germline gives CDR1 LNHDA, CDR2 SQIVND (reference sequence). CDR3 length: 12 residues. V was trimmed by 1 base and J by 7 bases, leaving 4 bases between them. The CDR3: CASSIGAEKLFF. The CDR3 DNA sequence: TGTGCCAGTAGTATAGGGGCTGAAAAACTGTTTTTT.

V usage is TRBV11-2 and J usage is TRBJ2-1; TRBD2 agrees at 8 bases. Per the germline V gene, CDR1 is SGHAT and CDR2 is FQNNGV. V gave up 5 bases and J gave up 6 bases; unmatched junction bases: 12. This CDR3 region has 16 residues. The CDR3, as DNA: TGTGCCAGCAGCCGCGGGAAGCGGGAGATAGGCAATGAGCAGTTCTTC. This codes for CASSRGKREIGNEQFF.

This chain joins TRBV9 and TRBJ2-3, with 10 bases aligning to TRBD2. This CDR3 spans 15 amino acids. With V trimmed by 2 bases and J by 4 bases, 4 bases remained unmatched. Germline loops: CDR1 SGDLS, CDR2 YYNGEE. CDR3 sequence reads: CASSVSGGAADTQYF. Written as DNA, the CDR3 is TGTGCCAGCAGCGTGAGCGGGGGGGCAGCAGATACGCAGTATTTT.

CDR3 in DNA: TGTGCCAGCAGCCACGAGACACTTTCCTACGAGCAGTACTTC. It specifies CASSHETLSYEQYF. The rearrangement links TRBV14 to TRBJ2-7; D not certain. Trimming removed 3 bases at V and 1 base at J, with 10 bases between. CDR3 length: 14 amino acids. The germline CDR1 and CDR2 sequences are SGHDN and FVKESK.

V gene TRBV9 combines with J gene TRBJ1-4, with TRBD1 matching over 7 bases. V lost 0 bases, J lost 3 bases, and 2 bases stayed unmatched. Germline V gene sequence: CDR1 SGDLS, CDR2 YYNGEE. This CDR3 is 15 amino acids long. The CDR3 spells CASSVGGTANEKLFF. The CDR3 coding sequence is TGTGCCAGCAGCGTAGGCGGGACAGCTAATGAAAAACTGTTTTTT.

A single count supports this clone. This chain joins TRBV6-5 and TRBJ2-1; no clear D. The V end lost 3 bases, the J end lost 9 bases, and 18 bases lay between the germline ends. CDR1 MNHEY and CDR2 SVGAGI come from the germline V gene. The CDR3 totals 15 residues. CDR3 loop: CASSYEAHPSGEQFF. Here the CDR3 DNA reads TGTGCCAGCAGTTATGAGGCACATCCCAGTGGTGAGCAGTTCTTC.